This TCR beta chain was sequenced during a study of CD8 T cells in Susac syndrome. The germline gives CDR1 MGHDK, CDR2 SYGVNS. There are 12 residues in the CDR3. Trimming pared 5 bases from V and 5 bases from J, leaving 9 bases between. RNA amounts of roughly 0.45 to 1 ug underwent reverse transcription with random hexamers. MiXCR, applied by TCRdb to the immunoSEQ multiplex PCR reads, yields one record per CDR3 protein. The repertoire has 50,000 or so distinct CDR3 sequences, around 93% of them found once; the top ten carry about 0.51%. TCR beta from blood CD8+ and CD4+ T cells was sequenced. The multiple sclerosis control group was made up of treatment-naive patients with stable or active relapsing-remitting disease. TEMRA cells were FACS-enriched and CD8+ and CD4+ T cells negatively isolated.

The origin of this receptor is a human donor with multiple sclerosis. The rearrangement links TRBV25-1 to TRBJ1-1; tentatively, D is TRBD1 (6 bases). Sequencing input: CD8+ T cells from PBMCs. CDR3 region: CASSTGRTEAFF. Written as DNA, the CDR3 is TGTGCCAGCAGTACAGGGAGAACTGAAGCTTTCTTT. The whole variable domain, remainder taken from reference TRBV25-1 and TRBJ1-1, is EADIYQTPRYLVIGTGKKITLECSQTMGHDKMYWYQQDPGMELHLIHYSYGVNSTEKGDLSSESTVSRIRTEHFPLTLESARPSHTSQYLCASSTGRTEAFFGQGTRLTVV.